The source of this T cell receptor (beta chain) is a study of CD8+CD57+ T cells in acquired aplastic anemia. Study-wide background: DNA recovered from sorted CD4+ and CD8+ cells had a mean of about 3 ug.

Study-wide points: Patients shared twenty-nine CD8+ CDR3 sequences with controls.

The CDR3 has 17 amino acids. Trimming shortened V by 4 bases and J by 0 bases, and 16 bases separated the two germline ends. Germline CDR1 SGHAT, CDR2 FQDESV (reference sequence). For this clonotype: Antigen unknown.

Patients chosen for sequencing had shown CD8+CD57+ cell expansion by flow cytometry. The TCR beta profiling, which covered VDJ combination and CDR3 sequence, was carried out using genomic DNA as the template. In TCRdb, the reads were re-called with MiXCR into one record per CDR3 protein. The sample records approximately 190,000 distinct CDR3 sequences, around 47% being singletons. Sequencing used sorted CD4+, CD8+, or CD8+CD57+ T cells (not recorded which) from PBMCs. The chain combines TRBV11-1 with TRBJ1-3, with D unresolved. The sequence was obtained from a human donor with aplastic anemia. This CDR3 is CASSSCGRESSGNTIYF. The CDR3 DNA sequence: TGTGCCAGCAGCTCCTGCGGACGGGAGAGCTCTGGAAACACCATATATTTT.